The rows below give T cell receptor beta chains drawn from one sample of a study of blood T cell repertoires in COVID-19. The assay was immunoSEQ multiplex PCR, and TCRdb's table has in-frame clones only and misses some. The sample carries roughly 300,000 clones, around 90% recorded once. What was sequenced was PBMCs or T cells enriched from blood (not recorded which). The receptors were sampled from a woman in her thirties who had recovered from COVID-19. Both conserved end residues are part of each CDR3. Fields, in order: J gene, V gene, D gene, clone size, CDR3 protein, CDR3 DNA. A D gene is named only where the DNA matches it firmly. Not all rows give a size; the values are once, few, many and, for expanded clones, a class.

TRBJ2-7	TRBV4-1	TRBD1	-	CASSAPGQGYEQYF	TGCGCCAGCAGCGCACCGGGACAGGGCTACGAGCAGTACTTC
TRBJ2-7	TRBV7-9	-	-	CASSLSQSNEQYF	TGTGCCAGCAGCTTAAGTCAAAGCAACGAGCAGTACTTC
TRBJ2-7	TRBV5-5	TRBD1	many	CASSRDSFSYEQYF	TGTGCCAGCAGCAGGGACAGCTTCTCCTACGAGCAGTACTTC
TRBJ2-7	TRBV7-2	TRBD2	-	CASSEGTSGSYEQYF	TGTGCCAGCAGCGAAGGGACTAGCGGCTCCTACGAGCAGTACTTC
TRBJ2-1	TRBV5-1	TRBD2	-	CASSLGLAGGRNEQFF	TGCGCCAGCAGCCTGGGACTAGCGGGAGGCCGGAATGAGCAGTTCTTC
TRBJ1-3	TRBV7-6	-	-	CASSLSSSGNTIYF	TGTGCCAGCAGCTTATCGTCTTCTGGAAACACCATATATTTT
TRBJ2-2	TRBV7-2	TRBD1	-	CASSLRDRGLAGELFF	TGTGCCAGCAGCCTCCGGGACAGGGGGTTGGCCGGGGAGCTGTTTTTT
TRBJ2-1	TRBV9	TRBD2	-	CASSVAPVGTSGSSEQFF	TGTGCCAGCAGCGTAGCTCCCGTCGGGACTAGCGGGAGTTCGGAGCAGTTCTTC
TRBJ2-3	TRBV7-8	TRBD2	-	CASSLVSSGSVDTQYF	TGTGCCAGCAGCTTAGTGTCTAGCGGGAGTGTAGATACGCAGTATTTT
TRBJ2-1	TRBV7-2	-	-	CASSSIGGTRAYNEQFF	TGTGCCAGCAGCTCGATCGGAGGGACGCGCGCCTACAATGAGCAGTTCTTC
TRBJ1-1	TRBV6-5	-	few	CASTRVGRVRTEAFF	TGTGCCAGCACCCGAGTGGGGAGGGTGAGGACTGAAGCTTTCTTT
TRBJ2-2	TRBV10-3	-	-	CAISGEGDTGELFF	TGTGCCATCAGTGGAGAGGGCGACACCGGGGAGCTGTTTTTT
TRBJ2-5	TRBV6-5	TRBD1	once	CATGAIQETQYF	TGCGCGACAGGGGCGATCCAAGAGACCCAGTACTTC
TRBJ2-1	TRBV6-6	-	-	CASSPRLRSSSYNEQFF	TGTGCCAGCAGTCCGCGACTCAGATCAAGCTCCTACAATGAGCAGTTCTTC
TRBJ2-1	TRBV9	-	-	CASSPTSDGEGYNEQFF	TGTGCCAGCAGCCCGACCTCTGACGGAGAAGGCTACAATGAGCAGTTCTTC
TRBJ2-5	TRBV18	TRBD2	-	CASSPQGLAGGETQYF	TGTGCCAGCTCACCACAAGGACTAGCGGGAGGAGAGACCCAGTACTTC
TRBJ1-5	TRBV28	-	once	CASNKSDQPQHF	TGTGCCAGCAACAAGTCTGATCAGCCCCAGCATTTT
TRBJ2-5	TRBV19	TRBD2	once	CASSLGLADQETQYF	TGTGCCAGTAGTCTGGGACTAGCGGACCAAGAGACCCAGTACTTC
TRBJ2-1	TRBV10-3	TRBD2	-	CAISEFTSGSYNEQFF	TGTGCCATCAGTGAGTTCACTAGCGGGAGTTACAATGAGCAGTTCTTC
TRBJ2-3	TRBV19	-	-	CASSTRQTSSTDTQYF	TGTGCCAGTAGTACCCGACAGACTTCTAGCACAGATACGCAGTATTTT
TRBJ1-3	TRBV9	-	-	CASSYTETGNTIYF	TGTGCCAGCAGCTACACCGAAACTGGAAACACCATATATTTT
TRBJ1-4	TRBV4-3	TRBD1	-	CASSQTGWDEKLFF	TGCGCCAGCAGCCAGACAGGGTGGGACGAAAAACTGTTTTTT
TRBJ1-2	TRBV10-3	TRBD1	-	CAIRSDRGDYKGYTF	TGTGCCATCAGGTCGGACAGGGGGGATTATAAGGGCTACACCTTC
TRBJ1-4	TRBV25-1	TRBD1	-	CASSPSRGQGEKLFF	TGTGCCAGCAGTCCCTCCCGAGGACAGGGCGAAAAACTGTTTTTT
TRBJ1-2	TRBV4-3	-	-	CASSPEGRDYGYTF	TGCGCCAGCAGCCCGGAGGGGAGGGACTATGGCTACACCTTC
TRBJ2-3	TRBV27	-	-	CASSLITGVIDTQYF	TGTGCCAGCAGTTTAATTACGGGAGTTATAGATACGCAGTATTTT
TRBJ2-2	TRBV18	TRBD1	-	CASSPNGQGNGELFF	TGTGCCAGCTCACCAAACGGACAGGGGAACGGGGAGCTGTTTTTT